One and the same sample provided the 13 T cell receptor beta chains below, sequenced in a study of T-cell reconstitution after alpha-beta-depleted transplantation in children. It was with unique molecular identifiers that the TCRbeta library was prepared. TCRdb processed the PCR reads anew with MiXCR; each CDR3 protein has one entry. The sample shows about 110,000 distinct CDR3 sequences, 5.5% to 6.5% of them seen only once. The specimen comprised PBMCs, mostly from graft donor cells, sampled 360 days after TCRalphabeta/CD19-depleted stem cell transplant. The source is a male patient under 10 years old who had a stem cell transplant for acute lymphoblastic leukemia, so the T cells may come from the graft donor.

As DNA, the CDR3 is TGTGCCTGGAGCGAAAGACAGGGAGATCAGCCCCAGCATTTT. Residues: CAWSERQGDQPQHF. This sequence joins TRBV30 and TRBJ1-5, with TRBD1 identical over 7 bases. Per germline, CDR1 GTSNPN and CDR2 SVGIG (reference sequence). Trimming at V came to 3 bases and at J to 5 bases, leaving 7 bases not matched to a gene. The CDR3 length is 14 residues.

This clonotype has a count of ten or more. The chain links TRBV5-1 to TRBJ1-1; D unresolved. Trimming stripped 0 bases from V and 1 base from J, with 7 bases between. This CDR3 comprises 14 residues. Germline CDR1 reads SGHRS; CDR2 reads YFSETQ. The CDR3 here is CASSLASSNTEAFF. The DNA of the CDR3 is TGCGCCAGCAGCTTGGCCAGTTCGAACACTGAAGCTTTCTTT.

This clonotype was picked up many times. The chain carries TRBV4-3 and TRBJ1-1; D is unclear. Germline CDR1 is LGHNA and CDR2 is YSLEER. The CDR3 consists of 16 residues. Deletions cut 0 bases from V and 2 bases from J, with 13 bases between. CDR3 in amino acids: CASSQDGLGPNTEAFF. In DNA, the CDR3 is TGCGCCAGCAGCCAAGATGGTCTAGGGCCCAACACTGAAGCTTTCTTT.

The sample holds a few counts of this clonotype. This chain links TRBV28 with TRBJ1-6, with D perhaps TRBD1 (5 bases). V was clipped by 8 bases and J by 0 bases, with 26 bases between them. Germline CDR1 MDHEN, CDR2 SYDVKM. This CDR3 has 20 amino acids. CDR3 DNA: TGTGCCAGCTCCATTCAACCCGGGACTTCAACGCGCTCCTATAATTCACCCCTCCACTTT. It specifies CASSIQPGTSTRSYNSPLHF.

A single count supports this clonotype. V and J are TRBV6-1 and TRBJ2-5; 7 nucleotides align to TRBD2. This CDR3 region has 12 residues. CDR1 and CDR2 from the germline V gene are MNHNS and SASEGT. The J segment lost 3 bases and the V segment lost 6 bases, leaving 1 base of the junction unmatched. CDR3 coding DNA: TGTGCCAGCAGGGGGGGGGAAGAGACCCAGTACTTC. The encoded protein is CASRGGEETQYF.

This clonotype was seen repeatedly, ten times or more. This chain joins TRBV6-2 or TRBV6-3 and TRBJ1-2, with 7 positions matching TRBD1. CDR1 is MNHEY and CDR2 is SVGEGT in the germline V gene. The junction had 4 bases not matched to a gene; V was cut back by 2 bases and J by 4 bases. The CDR3 has 14 residues. CDR3 DNA: TGTGCCAGCAGTTACCGGACAGGCATCTATGGCTACACCTTC. It codes for CASSYRTGIYGYTF.

The chain uses TRBV4-2 and TRBJ1-2; D is undetermined. The CDR3 has 11 amino acids. Germline CDR1 and CDR2: LGHNA and YNFKEQ. The ends were cut back, 1 base at V and 6 bases at J, with 3 bases in the middle. The CDR3 sequence is CASSQGDGYTF. Written as DNA, the CDR3 is TGTGCCAGCAGCCAAGGTGATGGCTACACCTTC.

As for this clonotype: A much larger clone lies one base from this, so it may be a read error. J is TRBJ2-5 and V is TRBV27, with D perhaps matching TRBD1 (6 bases). V lost 6 bases, J lost 5 bases, and 16 bases lay in between. The CDR3 extends over 14 amino acids. Germline values: CDR1 MNHEY, CDR2 SMNVEV (reference sequence). CDR3 amino acids: CASRAHRAAETQYF. CDR3 bases: TGTGCCAGCAGGGCCCACAGGGCTGCGGAGACCCAGTACTTC.

CDR3 residues: CASSRGTSGAKNIQYF. The CDR3, as DNA: TGTGCCAGCAGCCGTGGGACTAGCGGTGCCAAAAACATTCAGTACTTC. This chain joins TRBV9 and TRBJ2-4; 11 bases fit TRBD2. CDR3 length: 16 residues. With V trimmed by 4 bases and J by 1 base, 4 bases remained unmatched. CDR1 SGDLS and CDR2 YYNGEE come from the germline V gene. The variable domain in full, with the rest retrieved from reference TRBV9 and TRBJ2-4, is DSGVTQTPKHLITATGQRVTLRCSPRSGDLSVYWYQQSLDQGLQFLIQYYNGEERAKGNILERFSAQQFPDLHSELNLSSLELGDSALYFCASSRGTSGAKNIQYFGAGTRLSVL.

Concerning this clonotype: A read error may explain this, as a much larger clone is one base away. The V gene is TRBV12-3 or TRBV12-4, the J gene TRBJ2-3; D tentatively reads TRBD1 or TRBD2 (6 bases each). The CDR3 has 16 amino acids. CDR3 nucleotide sequence: TGTGCCGGCAGTTCCCGGGGGCGGGGATTCGCAGATACGCAGTATTTT. Protein sequence: CAGSSRGRGFADTQYF.

Many counts were recorded for this clonotype. The V gene is TRBV5-1, the J gene TRBJ1-4; TRBD1 matches at 8 bases. Losses at the gene ends were 4 bases for V and 8 bases for J; bases not matched to a gene: 7. Germline V gene data show CDR1 as SGHRS and CDR2 as YFSETQ. The CDR3 has 14 residues. CDR3 coding DNA: TGCGCCAGCAGCCTCGGGGACAGGCCCGAAAAACTGTTTTTT. Protein sequence: CASSLGDRPEKLFF.

This clonotype has at least ten counts. The chain recombines TRBV7-2 with TRBJ2-3, with D possibly TRBD2 on 5 matching bases. Deletions cut 1 base from V and 1 base from J, with 6 bases between. The CDR3 spans 14 residues. In germline, CDR1 is SGHTA, CDR2 FQGNSA. The CDR3 bases are TGTGCCAGCAGCTTAGAAGCGGGCACAGATACGCAGTATTTT. Translation: CASSLEAGTDTQYF.

This clonotype was counted many times. This chain connects TRBV11-2 to TRBJ2-3, with TRBD1 matching 7 bases. The CDR3 runs to 17 residues. Looked up from germline, CDR1 is SGHAT and CDR2 is FQNNGV. Trimming cost V 7 bases and J 2 bases; bases outside gene matches: 15. CDR3 loop: CASILAPRTGDTDTQYF. DNA of the CDR3: TGTGCCAGCATCCTAGCTCCCAGGACAGGCGACACAGATACGCAGTATTTT.